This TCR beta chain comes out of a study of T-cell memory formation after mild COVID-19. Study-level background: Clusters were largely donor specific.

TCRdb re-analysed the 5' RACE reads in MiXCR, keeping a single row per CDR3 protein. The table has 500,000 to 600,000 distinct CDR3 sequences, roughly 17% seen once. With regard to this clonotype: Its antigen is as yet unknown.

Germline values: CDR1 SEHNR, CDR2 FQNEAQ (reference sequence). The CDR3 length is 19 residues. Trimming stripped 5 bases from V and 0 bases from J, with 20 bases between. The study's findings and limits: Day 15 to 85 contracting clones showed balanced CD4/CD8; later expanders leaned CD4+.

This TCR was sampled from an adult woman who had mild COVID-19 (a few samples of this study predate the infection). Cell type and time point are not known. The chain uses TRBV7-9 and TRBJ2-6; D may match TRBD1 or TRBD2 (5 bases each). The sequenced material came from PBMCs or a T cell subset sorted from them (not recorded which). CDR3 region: CASSDGQGPSASGANVLTF. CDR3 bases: TGTGCCAGCAGCGATGGGCAGGGACCCTCCGCCTCTGGGGCCAACGTCCTGACTTTC.